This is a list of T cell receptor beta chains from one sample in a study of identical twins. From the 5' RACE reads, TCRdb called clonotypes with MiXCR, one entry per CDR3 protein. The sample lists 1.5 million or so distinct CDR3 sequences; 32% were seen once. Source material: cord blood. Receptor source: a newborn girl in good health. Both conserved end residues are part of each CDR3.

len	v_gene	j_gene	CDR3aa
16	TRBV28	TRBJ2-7	CASSFYWVHLTYEQYF
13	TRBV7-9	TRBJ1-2	CASSSSDRHGYTF
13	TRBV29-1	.	CSAPRGSQETQYF
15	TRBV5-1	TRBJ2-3	CASSLDRGAWNEQYF
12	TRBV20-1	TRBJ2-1	CSGRRQLGEQFF
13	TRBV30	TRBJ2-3	CAWSPYSTDTQYF
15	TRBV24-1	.	CATSDPLLAEETQYF
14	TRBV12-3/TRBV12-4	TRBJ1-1	CASSFRGNGTEAFF
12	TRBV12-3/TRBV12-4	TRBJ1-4	CASSWGYEKLFF
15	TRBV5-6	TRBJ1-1	CASSLDPTGNTEAFF
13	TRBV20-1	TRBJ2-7	CSATLAGGYEQYF
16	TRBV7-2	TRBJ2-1	CASSGGPTGNYNGQFF
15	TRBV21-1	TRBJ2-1	CASRRSGRAENEQFF
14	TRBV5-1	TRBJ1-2	CASSRGQAYYGYTF
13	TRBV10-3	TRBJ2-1	CAILASGSYEQFF
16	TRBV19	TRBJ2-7	CASMASGIGSSYEQYF
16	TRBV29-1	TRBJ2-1	CSFLSGRATQYNERFF
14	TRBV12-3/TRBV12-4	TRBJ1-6	CASSLAPGKSPLHF
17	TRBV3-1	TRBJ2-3	CASSDILSGSGTDTQYF
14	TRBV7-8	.	CASSRSRIVYEQYF
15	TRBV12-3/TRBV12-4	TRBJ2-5	CASSLSLPMANEQYF
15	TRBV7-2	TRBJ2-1	CASSLASGAYNEQFF
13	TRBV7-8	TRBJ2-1	CASSTGLAGPQFF
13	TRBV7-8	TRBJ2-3	CASSTRRTDTQYF
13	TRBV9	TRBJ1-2	CASSVKENYGYTF
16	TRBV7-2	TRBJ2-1	CASSLVGQRAYNEQFF
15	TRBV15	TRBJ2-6	CATSRDREGANVLTF
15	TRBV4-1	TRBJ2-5	CASSQEPVLQETQYF
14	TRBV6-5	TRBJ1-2	CASSYLTGGYGYTF
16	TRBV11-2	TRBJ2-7	CASRTEGQGAIYEQYF
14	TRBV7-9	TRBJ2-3	CASSLGILADTQYF
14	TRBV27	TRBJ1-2	CASSPGQGTYGYTF
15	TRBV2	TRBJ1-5	CASSGGSGSDQPQHF
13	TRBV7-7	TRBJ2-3	CASSSRLQDTQYF
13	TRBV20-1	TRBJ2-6	CSSSGSGANVLTF
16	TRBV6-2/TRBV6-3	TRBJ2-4	CASSYSRGLAVYERYF
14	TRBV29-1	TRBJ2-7	CSVEAGQGTYEQYF
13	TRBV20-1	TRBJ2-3	CSATGSPTDTQYF
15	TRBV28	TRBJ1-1	CASSPGTGPGTEAFF
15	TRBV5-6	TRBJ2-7	CASSLYKGARNEQYF
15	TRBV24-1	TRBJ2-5	CATSDSGQAQETQYF
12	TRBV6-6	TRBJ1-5	CVSSRGNQPQHF
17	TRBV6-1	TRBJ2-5	CATTSPNRETSYNEQYF
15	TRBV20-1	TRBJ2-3	CSARGLGASTDTQYF
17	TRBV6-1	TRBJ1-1	CASRPGQGINGNTEAFF